This is a list of T cell receptor beta chains from one sample in a study of blood T cell repertoires in COVID-19. Assay: immunoSEQ multiplex PCR; the TCRdb copy retains only in-frame clones and omits some. Of nearly 200,000 clones listed, 80% to 85% are singletons. The sequenced sample was peripheral blood. The receptors come from a human donor in a cohort sampled during active COVID-19. Each CDR3 is given with its conserved first and last residue. Fields, in order: D gene, V gene, clone size, J gene, CDR3 protein, CDR3 DNA. The D gene is left open where the match is weak. Clone size is stated in some rows and not others, as once, few, many or a class when expanded.

NA	TRBV3-1/TRBV3-2	NA	TRBJ2-3	CASSQTGIRTDTQYF	TGTGCCAGCAGCCAAACAGGGATACGCACAGATACGCAGTATTTT
NA	TRBV7-9	NA	TRBJ2-1	CASTAGVEQFF	TGTGCCAGCACGGCAGGGGTCGAGCAGTTCTTC
NA	TRBV18	NA	TRBJ1-3	CASSDDTSGNTIYF	TGTGCCAGCTCAGACGACACCTCTGGAAACACCATATATTTT
NA	TRBV7-9	NA	TRBJ2-6	CASSRSNVLTF	TGTGCCAGCAGCCGGTCTAATGTCCTGACTTTC
NA	TRBV28	NA	TRBJ1-3	CASTTEGFLSSGNTIYF	TGTGCCAGCACCACGGAGGGCTTCCTTAGCTCTGGAAACACCATATATTTT
TRBD1	TRBV5-1	NA	TRBJ2-3	CASSLGQGSSDTQYF	TGCGCCAGCAGCCTAGGACAGGGATCCTCAGATACGCAGTATTTT
NA	TRBV6-5	NA	TRBJ2-2	CASSYIRVRTGELFF	TGTGCCAGCAGTTACATCCGGGTGAGGACCGGGGAGCTGTTTTTT
NA	TRBV20-1	NA	TRBJ1-2	CSARDPNGYTF	TGCAGTGCTAGAGATCCCAATGGCTACACCTTC
NA	TRBV6-5	NA	TRBJ1-2	CASLILGGIGYTF	TGTGCCAGCTTGATATTAGGAGGCATTGGCTACACCTTC
NA	TRBV28	NA	TRBJ1-2	CASSLSHRVNYGYTF	TGTGCCAGCAGTTTATCCCACAGGGTGAACTATGGCTACACCTTC
NA	TRBV19	NA	TRBJ1-5	CASSTQGFQPQHF	TGTGCCAGTAGTACCCAGGGTTTCCAGCCCCAGCATTTT
TRBD1	TRBV2	NA	TRBJ1-4	CASRVDRVVGKLFF	TGTGCCAGCAGGGTGGACAGGGTGGTGGGAAAACTGTTTTTT
TRBD2	TRBV30	NA	TRBJ2-7	CAWSTGLAGTYEQYF	TGTGCCTGGAGTACGGGACTAGCGGGGACCTACGAGCAGTACTTC
NA	TRBV5-1	NA	TRBJ2-7	CASSPLGGTYEQYF	TGCGCCAGCAGCCCGCTTGGGGGGACCTACGAGCAGTACTTC
TRBD1	TRBV5-1	NA	TRBJ2-3	CASSPDRSTDTQYF	TGCGCCAGCAGCCCGGACAGGTCCACAGATACGCAGTATTTT
TRBD1	TRBV5-8	NA	TRBJ2-1	CASSGGQVLDEQFF	TGTGCCAGCAGCGGGGGACAGGTGTTAGATGAGCAGTTCTTC
TRBD1	TRBV3-1/TRBV3-2	NA	TRBJ1-4	CASSQVRTGGNEKLFF	TGTGCCAGCAGCCAAGTTCGAACAGGGGGAAATGAAAAACTGTTTTTT
NA	TRBV19	NA	TRBJ1-1	CASSKNYRDIMNTEAFF	TGTGCCAGTAGTAAGAACTACAGGGACATCATGAACACTGAAGCTTTCTTT
NA	TRBV7-9	NA	TRBJ2-5	CASSLSYQETQYF	TGTGCCAGCAGCTTATCATACCAAGAGACCCAGTACTTC
NA	TRBV5-6	NA	TRBJ1-2	CASSLVGRGWGTF	TGTGCCAGCAGCTTGGTTGGCAGGGGTTGGGGTACCTTC
TRBD1	TRBV7-6	NA	TRBJ1-4	CASSSGQSNEKLFF	TGTGCCAGCAGCTCGGGACAGTCGAATGAAAAACTGTTTTTT
NA	TRBV15	NA	TRBJ1-2	CATSRDRGNYGYTF	TGTGCCACCAGCAGGGACAGAGGAAACTATGGCTACACCTTC
NA	TRBV6-6	NA	TRBJ1-6	CAITSVVRSPLHF	TGTGCCATAACCAGCGTCGTCCGATCACCCCTCCACTTT
NA	TRBV2	NA	TRBJ1-2	CASRVPVGGGGYGYTF	TGTGCCAGCAGGGTTCCCGTTGGAGGAGGAGGCTATGGCTACACCTTC
TRBD1	TRBV15	NA	TRBJ2-2	CATSTGTGGTGELFF	TGTGCCACCAGCACGGGGACAGGGGGCACCGGGGAGCTGTTTTTT
NA	TRBV20-1	once	TRBJ1-1	CSASLDTEAFF	TGCAGTGCTAGCCTAGACACTGAAGCTTTCTTT
NA	TRBV27	NA	TRBJ1-5	CASRPGGSQPQHF	TGTGCCAGCAGGCCGGGGGGCTCCCAGCCCCAGCATTTT
TRBD1	TRBV7-9	NA	TRBJ1-2	CASSESGQGSNYGYTF	TGTGCCAGCAGCGAGTCCGGACAGGGGTCGAACTATGGCTACACCTTC
TRBD2	TRBV24-1	NA	TRBJ2-1	CATSDGEAGILDNEQFF	TGTGCCACCAGTGATGGGGAAGCGGGGATTTTGGACAATGAGCAGTTCTTC
NA	TRBV5-6	NA	TRBJ1-4	CASSRRQLYEKLFF	TGTGCCAGCAGCCGACGACAGCTCTATGAAAAACTGTTTTTT
NA	TRBV6-5	NA	TRBJ2-3	CAGTWRATDTQYF	TGTGCCGGGACTTGGCGGGCCACAGATACGCAGTATTTT
TRBD2	TRBV5-1	NA	TRBJ2-1	CASSRNSGSSYNEQFF	TGCGCCAGCAGCAGAAATAGCGGGAGCTCCTACAATGAGCAGTTCTTC
NA	TRBV29-1	few	TRBJ2-1	CSGDNGYNEQFF	TGCAGCGGGGACAATGGATACAATGAGCAGTTCTTC
NA	TRBV10-3	few	TRBJ1-1	CAISVSGVNTEAFF	TGTGCCATCAGTGTCTCGGGGGTGAACACTGAAGCTTTCTTT
NA	TRBV5-1	NA	TRBJ2-1	CASSLDGTYNEQFF	TGCGCCAGCAGCTTGGATGGCACCTACAATGAGCAGTTCTTC
NA	TRBV2	NA	TRBJ2-5	CASSATAQETQYF	TGTGCCAGCAGTGCCACAGCACAAGAGACCCAGTACTTC
NA	TRBV30	NA	TRBJ1-4	CAWSVGGAREKLFF	TGTGCCTGGAGTGTTGGGGGCGCGAGAGAAAAACTGTTTTTT
NA	TRBV2	NA	TRBJ1-2	CASSAQGGYTF	TGTGCCAGCAGTGCCCAGGGGGGCTACACCTTC
NA	TRBV5-6	NA	TRBJ2-2	CASSLSGRGVAGELFF	TGTGCCAGCAGCTTGAGCGGCAGGGGAGTTGCCGGGGAGCTGTTTTTT
NA	TRBV5-1	few	TRBJ1-1	CASSLGWGVNTEAFF	TGCGCCAGCAGCTTGGGTTGGGGAGTGAACACTGAAGCTTTCTTT
NA	TRBV27	NA	TRBJ1-2	CASSFPGLRFPF	TGTGCCAGCAGTTTCCCGGGACTCCGTTTCCCCTTC
TRBD1	TRBV6-5	NA	TRBJ1-2	CASSHRGGAFYGYTF	TGTGCCAGCAGTCACAGGGGGGGGGCATTCTATGGCTACACCTTC
NA	TRBV5-1	NA	TRBJ2-3	CASSDMFDTQYF	TGCGCCAGCAGCGACATGTTCGATACGCAGTATTTT
TRBD1	TRBV3-1/TRBV3-2	NA	TRBJ1-2	CASRGQAGYGYTF	TGTGCCAGCCGCGGACAGGCGGGCTATGGCTACACCTTC
NA	TRBV5-1	few	TRBJ1-2	CASSLSGAIHYGYTF	TGCGCCAGCAGCTTGAGCGGAGCGATACACTATGGCTACACCTTC
TRBD1	TRBV9	once	TRBJ1-3	CASSVGQGGNTIYF	TGTGCCAGCAGCGTCGGACAGGGAGGAAACACCATATATTTT
NA	TRBV19	NA	TRBJ2-2	CASRWAPNTGELFF	TGTGCCAGTAGGTGGGCGCCGAACACCGGGGAGCTGTTTTTT
NA	TRBV10-3	NA	TRBJ2-5	CATKLGGQETQYF	TGTGCCACGAAGCTAGGGGGACAAGAGACCCAGTACTTC
NA	TRBV10-3	NA	TRBJ1-2	CAISERNYGYTF	TGTGCCATCAGTGAGCGGAACTATGGCTACACCTTC
NA	TRBV27	NA	TRBJ1-1	CASSLLGAPEAFF	TGTGCCAGCAGTTTACTGGGGGCGCCTGAAGCTTTCTTT
NA	TRBV29-1	NA	TRBJ1-2	CSVEGSGPGYTF	TGCAGCGTTGAGGGGTCAGGGCCCGGCTACACCTTC
TRBD1	TRBV3-1/TRBV3-2	NA	TRBJ1-4	CASSQGFTGGEKLFF	TGTGCCAGCAGCCAAGGTTTTACAGGGGGAGAAAAACTGTTTTTT